This T cell receptor (beta chain) was profiled in a study of T cell repertoires in cytomegalovirus infection. This clonotype was seen ten or more times. MiXCR was run by TCRdb on the reads, yielding one entry per CDR3 protein. The sample has some 160,000 distinct CDR3 sequences, under 20% seen once; the top ten hold over 15%. Germline CDR1 SGHVS, CDR2 FQNEAQ. Unmatched junction bases numbered 5, after V lost 5 bases and J lost 0 bases. CDR3 length: 16 residues. The chain employs TRBV7-8 and TRBJ2-4, with TRBD1 matching 9 bases. This receptor was obtained from a human donor in good health (CMV status not recorded). Some clones in this sample may be carry-over from other donors' samples. Sequencing was carried out using CD8+ T cells from PBMCs. The CDR3 bases are TGTGCCAGCAGCGTCGGACAGGGGTTAGCCAAAAACATTCAGTACTTC. Protein sequence: CASSVGQGLAKNIQYF.